The rows below give T cell receptor beta chains drawn from one sample of a study of T cell responses to AZD1222 COVID-19 vaccine. Measured with immunoSEQ multiplex PCR; TCRdb has only the in-frame clones, and not every one. The repertoire holds over 100,000 clones, around nine tenths seen once, with roughly 15% in the top ten. Sequenced here: peripheral blood, sampled on day 0 of AZD1222 vaccination. All receptors derive from an adult in good health. The CDR3 runs from the conserved cysteine through the conserved F or W. The D gene is left open where the match is weak. Clone size, where shown, is once, few, many, or a class for clones that have expanded.

abundance: .
v_gene: TRBV5-4
d_gene: .
j_gene: TRBJ2-7
CDR3nt: TGTGCCAGCAGCTTGGGCCGTCTAACCTACGAGCAGTACTTC
CDR3aa: CASSLGRLTYEQYF

abundance: .
v_gene: TRBV14
d_gene: .
j_gene: TRBJ1-3
CDR3nt: TGTGCCAGCAGCCACTACGACAGGTCGGCTGGAAACACCATATATTTT
CDR3aa: CASSHYDRSAGNTIYF

abundance: once
v_gene: TRBV20-1
d_gene: .
j_gene: TRBJ1-2
CDR3nt: TGCAGTGCAGGGGACTCCTATGGCTACACCTTC
CDR3aa: CSAGDSYGYTF

abundance: .
v_gene: TRBV7-2
d_gene: .
j_gene: TRBJ1-4
CDR3nt: TGTGCCAGCAGCTCCCGCCCCCTCGGGACTAATGAAAAACTGTTTTTT
CDR3aa: CASSSRPLGTNEKLFF

abundance: few
v_gene: TRBV30
d_gene: .
j_gene: TRBJ1-6
CDR3nt: TGTGCCAGCACCCCCGGCTATAATTCACCCCTCCACTTT
CDR3aa: CASTPGYNSPLHF

abundance: few
v_gene: TRBV6-2/TRBV6-3
d_gene: .
j_gene: TRBJ2-7
CDR3nt: TGTGCCAGCAGTACCCCTCTACAGAAGTCGCTCTCGTACTTC
CDR3aa: CASSTPLQKSLSYF

abundance: .
v_gene: TRBV27
d_gene: TRBD1
j_gene: TRBJ1-2
CDR3nt: TGTGCCAGCAGGGACACAGGGGGCTATGGCTACACCTTC
CDR3aa: CASRDTGGYGYTF

abundance: once
v_gene: TRBV12-3/TRBV12-4
d_gene: .
j_gene: TRBJ1-5
CDR3nt: TGTGCCAGCAGTTTGCGGCAGAATCAGCCCCAGCATTTT
CDR3aa: CASSLRQNQPQHF

abundance: .
v_gene: TRBV6-1
d_gene: TRBD1
j_gene: TRBJ1-5
CDR3nt: TGTGCCAGCAGTGACCAGGGGGCATATCAGCCCCAGCATTTT
CDR3aa: CASSDQGAYQPQHF

abundance: .
v_gene: TRBV7-2
d_gene: .
j_gene: TRBJ2-3
CDR3nt: TGTGCCAGCAGCTTGGCGGGGATCACAGATACGCAGTATTTT
CDR3aa: CASSLAGITDTQYF

abundance: .
v_gene: TRBV3-1/TRBV3-2
d_gene: .
j_gene: TRBJ1-2
CDR3nt: TGTGCCAGCAGCCCTGAACGAGGGGGCTACACCTTC
CDR3aa: CASSPERGGYTF

abundance: .
v_gene: TRBV10-3
d_gene: .
j_gene: TRBJ1-3
CDR3nt: TGTGCCATCAGTGAGTCGGGCACTGGAAACACCATATATTTT
CDR3aa: CAISESGTGNTIYF

abundance: .
v_gene: TRBV19
d_gene: .
j_gene: TRBJ1-2
CDR3nt: TGTGCCAGTAGTATATATCACGGAGGCTACACCTTC
CDR3aa: CASSIYHGGYTF

abundance: .
v_gene: TRBV7-9
d_gene: .
j_gene: TRBJ1-1
CDR3nt: TGTGCCAGCAGCCAGCACGGAAACACTGAAGCTTTCTTT
CDR3aa: CASSQHGNTEAFF

abundance: .
v_gene: TRBV24-1
d_gene: TRBD2
j_gene: TRBJ2-1
CDR3nt: TGTGCCACCAGTCTAGGGGGGGGCGATAGCGGGAGGGCCGTCAATGAGCAGTTCTTC
CDR3aa: CATSLGGGDSGRAVNEQFF

abundance: .
v_gene: TRBV6-6
d_gene: .
j_gene: TRBJ2-2
CDR3nt: TGTGCCAGCAGTTACTCGGGGGGGCTGAGCGGGGAGCTGTTTTTT
CDR3aa: CASSYSGGLSGELFF

abundance: .
v_gene: TRBV7-2
d_gene: .
j_gene: TRBJ2-3
CDR3nt: TGTGCCAGCAGCCGCCCCCCCAGATCAGATACGCAGTATTTT
CDR3aa: CASSRPPRSDTQYF

abundance: once
v_gene: TRBV6-2/TRBV6-3
d_gene: .
j_gene: TRBJ1-5
CDR3nt: TGTGCCAGCAGTTACTCGACGGGGGTAAGAGGGCATCAGCCCCAGCATTTT
CDR3aa: CASSYSTGVRGHQPQHF

abundance: once
v_gene: TRBV28
d_gene: .
j_gene: TRBJ1-1
CDR3nt: TGTGCCAGCGCCCTCCGGGTTACGAACACTGAAGCTTTCTTT
CDR3aa: CASALRVTNTEAFF

abundance: .
v_gene: TRBV7-6
d_gene: TRBD1
j_gene: TRBJ2-3
CDR3nt: TGTGCCAGCAGCCAAGGGGGCCAGGTGGCAGATACGCAGTATTTT
CDR3aa: CASSQGGQVADTQYF

abundance: .
v_gene: TRBV24-1
d_gene: .
j_gene: TRBJ2-5
CDR3nt: TGTGCCACCAGTGATTTTAGAGGGGGTGGGGAGACCCAGTACTTC
CDR3aa: CATSDFRGGGETQYF

abundance: .
v_gene: TRBV7-2
d_gene: TRBD2
j_gene: TRBJ2-5
CDR3nt: TGTGCCAGCAGCTTAGTTGATCGGCTAGCGGGGGGCGTTGAGACCCAGTACTTC
CDR3aa: CASSLVDRLAGGVETQYF

abundance: .
v_gene: TRBV5-6
d_gene: .
j_gene: TRBJ2-7
CDR3nt: TGTGCCAGCAGCCAAATACAGAACGAGCAGTACTTC
CDR3aa: CASSQIQNEQYF

abundance: .
v_gene: TRBV18
d_gene: .
j_gene: TRBJ1-1
CDR3nt: TGTGCCAGCTCAAACCGGGACATGGACACTGAAGCTTTCTTT
CDR3aa: CASSNRDMDTEAFF

abundance: .
v_gene: TRBV7-2
d_gene: TRBD2
j_gene: TRBJ2-5
CDR3nt: TGTGCCAGCAGCTTAGTACTAGCGGGAGGGACGGAGACCCAGTACTTC
CDR3aa: CASSLVLAGGTETQYF

abundance: .
v_gene: TRBV5-1
d_gene: TRBD2
j_gene: TRBJ2-3
CDR3nt: TGCGCCAGCAGCATAGGGACTAGCGGGCCCACAGATACGCAGTATTTT
CDR3aa: CASSIGTSGPTDTQYF

abundance: few
v_gene: TRBV24-1
d_gene: .
j_gene: TRBJ1-5
CDR3nt: TGTGCCACCAGTGAACACAGGGCGGGCAATCAGCCCCAGCATTTT
CDR3aa: CATSEHRAGNQPQHF

abundance: .
v_gene: TRBV10-3
d_gene: .
j_gene: TRBJ1-6
CDR3nt: TGTGCCATCAGGGCGACAGATAATTCACCCCTCCACTTT
CDR3aa: CAIRATDNSPLHF

abundance: .
v_gene: TRBV5-1
d_gene: .
j_gene: TRBJ2-3
CDR3nt: TGCGCCAGCAGCTTTGTTGACTTCGCGGCTAGCACAGATACGCAGTATTTT
CDR3aa: CASSFVDFAASTDTQYF

abundance: .
v_gene: TRBV3-1/TRBV3-2
d_gene: TRBD2
j_gene: TRBJ2-1
CDR3nt: TGTGCCAGCACCTCAATCCTAGCGGGCGGGGACAATGAGCAGTTCTTC
CDR3aa: CASTSILAGGDNEQFF

abundance: .
v_gene: TRBV13
d_gene: .
j_gene: TRBJ2-1
CDR3nt: TGTGCCAGCAGCCCTACCAGGGGAAATGAGCAGTTCTTC
CDR3aa: CASSPTRGNEQFF

abundance: .
v_gene: TRBV3-1/TRBV3-2
d_gene: .
j_gene: TRBJ1-6
CDR3nt: TGTGCCAGCAGCCAGAGCAACCCTAATTCACCCCTCCACTTT
CDR3aa: CASSQSNPNSPLHF

abundance: .
v_gene: TRBV6-1
d_gene: .
j_gene: TRBJ1-4
CDR3nt: TGTGCCAGCAGTGAAGGGTATGGGCGTGGTGAAAAACTGTTTTTT
CDR3aa: CASSEGYGRGEKLFF

abundance: .
v_gene: TRBV7-9
d_gene: .
j_gene: TRBJ2-5
CDR3nt: TGTGCCAGCAGCTTATCCGGGACCGGAGGGGGAGAGACCCAGTACTTC
CDR3aa: CASSLSGTGGGETQYF

abundance: .
v_gene: TRBV5-1
d_gene: TRBD2
j_gene: TRBJ2-2
CDR3nt: TGCGCCAGCAGCTCAGGACTAGGCCCGAACACCGGGGAGCTGTTTTTT
CDR3aa: CASSSGLGPNTGELFF

abundance: .
v_gene: TRBV19
d_gene: .
j_gene: TRBJ1-1
CDR3nt: TGTGCCAGTAGCCCTTGGGAGGCCGCGGGGGCTTTCTTT
CDR3aa: CASSPWEAAGAFF

abundance: .
v_gene: TRBV9
d_gene: .
j_gene: TRBJ1-1
CDR3nt: TGTGCCAGCAGCGCGCTTCGGGTAACTGAAGCTTTCTTT
CDR3aa: CASSALRVTEAFF

abundance: .
v_gene: TRBV27
d_gene: .
j_gene: TRBJ1-1
CDR3nt: TGTGCCAGCAGTTTTGCCGGGCTCAGCACTGAAGCTTTCTTT
CDR3aa: CASSFAGLSTEAFF

abundance: once
v_gene: TRBV3-1/TRBV3-2
d_gene: TRBD2
j_gene: TRBJ2-1
CDR3nt: TGTGCCAGCAGCCAAAGACCTAGGGGAGGGAATGAGCAGTTCTTC
CDR3aa: CASSQRPRGGNEQFF

abundance: .
v_gene: TRBV27
d_gene: .
j_gene: TRBJ2-3
CDR3nt: TGTGCCAGCAGTTTAAGGGCGGGCACAGATACGCAGTATTTT
CDR3aa: CASSLRAGTDTQYF

abundance: .
v_gene: TRBV19
d_gene: .
j_gene: TRBJ1-4
CDR3nt: TGTGCCAGTAGTAAGGGCCGATTAAATGAAAAACTGTTTTTT
CDR3aa: CASSKGRLNEKLFF

abundance: .
v_gene: TRBV24-1
d_gene: TRBD2
j_gene: TRBJ2-3
CDR3nt: TGTGCCACCAGTGACAACGGACTAGCGGTTAGCACAGATACGCAGTATTTT
CDR3aa: CATSDNGLAVSTDTQYF

abundance: once
v_gene: TRBV11-1
d_gene: .
j_gene: TRBJ1-2
CDR3nt: TGTGCCAGCAGCTTAAAATCAGGAACGAACTATGGCTACACCTTC
CDR3aa: CASSLKSGTNYGYTF

abundance: .
v_gene: TRBV5-8
d_gene: .
j_gene: TRBJ1-4
CDR3nt: TGTGCCAGCAGCTTGGATTGGGGAAGGAAACTGTTTTTT
CDR3aa: CASSLDWGRKLFF

abundance: .
v_gene: TRBV5-1
d_gene: .
j_gene: TRBJ2-1
CDR3nt: TGCGCCAGCAGCTTGGATCAGGGCTCCTACAATGAGCAGTTCTTC
CDR3aa: CASSLDQGSYNEQFF

abundance: .
v_gene: TRBV24-1
d_gene: .
j_gene: TRBJ1-1
CDR3nt: TGTGCCACCAGTGATGGGGCCCGGAACACTGAAGCTTTCTTT
CDR3aa: CATSDGARNTEAFF

abundance: once
v_gene: TRBV6-4
d_gene: .
j_gene: TRBJ1-4
CDR3nt: TGTGCCAGCAGTGACAATGGGAGAAAACTGTTTTTT
CDR3aa: CASSDNGRKLFF

abundance: .
v_gene: TRBV5-1
d_gene: TRBD1
j_gene: TRBJ1-4
CDR3nt: TGCGCCAGCAGCCCCGGACAGGGCCGCCCATCTGAAAAACTGTTTTTT
CDR3aa: CASSPGQGRPSEKLFF

abundance: .
v_gene: TRBV19
d_gene: TRBD1
j_gene: TRBJ1-1
CDR3nt: TGTGCCAGTAGTCCCACAGGGGTCACTGAAGCTTTCTTT
CDR3aa: CASSPTGVTEAFF

abundance: .
v_gene: TRBV19
d_gene: .
j_gene: TRBJ1-5
CDR3nt: TGTGCCAGTAGTACTTCGGGGGGGGGAAGTCAGCCCCAGCATTTT
CDR3aa: CASSTSGGGSQPQHF